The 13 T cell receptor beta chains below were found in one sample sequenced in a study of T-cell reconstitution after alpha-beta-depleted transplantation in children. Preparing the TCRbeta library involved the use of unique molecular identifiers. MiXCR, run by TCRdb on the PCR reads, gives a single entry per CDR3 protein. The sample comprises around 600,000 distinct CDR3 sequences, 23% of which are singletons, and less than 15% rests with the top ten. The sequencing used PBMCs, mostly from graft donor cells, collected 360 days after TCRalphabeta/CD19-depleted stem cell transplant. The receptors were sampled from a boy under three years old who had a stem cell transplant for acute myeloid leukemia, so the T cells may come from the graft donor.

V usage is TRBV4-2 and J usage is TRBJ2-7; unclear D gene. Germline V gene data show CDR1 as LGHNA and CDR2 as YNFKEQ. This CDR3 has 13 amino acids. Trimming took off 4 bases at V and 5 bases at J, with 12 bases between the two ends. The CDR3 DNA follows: TGTGCCAGCAGCCCTCCCCCTAGAGACGAGCAGTACGTC. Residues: CASSPPPRDEQYV.

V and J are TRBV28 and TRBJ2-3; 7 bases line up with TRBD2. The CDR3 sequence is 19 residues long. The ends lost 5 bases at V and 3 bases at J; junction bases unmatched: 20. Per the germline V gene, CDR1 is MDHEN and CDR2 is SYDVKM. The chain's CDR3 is CASSRAGVKSSFGTDTQYF. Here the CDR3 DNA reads TGTGCCAGCAGTCGGGCGGGGGTTAAGTCTTCCTTCGGGACAGATACGCAGTATTTT.

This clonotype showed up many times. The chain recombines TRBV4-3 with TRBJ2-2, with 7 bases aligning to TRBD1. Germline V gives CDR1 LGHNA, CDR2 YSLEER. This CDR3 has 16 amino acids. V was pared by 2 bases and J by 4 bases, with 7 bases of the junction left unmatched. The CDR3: CASSQLKGASTGELFF. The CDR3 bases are TGCGCCAGCAGCCAACTTAAGGGGGCAAGCACCGGGGAGCTGTTTTTT.

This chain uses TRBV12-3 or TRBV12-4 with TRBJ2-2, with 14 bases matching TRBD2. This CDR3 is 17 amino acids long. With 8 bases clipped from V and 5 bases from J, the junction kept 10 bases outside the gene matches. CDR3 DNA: TGTGCCAGCGAGGAACCTAGACTAGCGGGGGGGACCGGGGAGCTGTTTTTT. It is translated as CASEEPRLAGGTGELFF.

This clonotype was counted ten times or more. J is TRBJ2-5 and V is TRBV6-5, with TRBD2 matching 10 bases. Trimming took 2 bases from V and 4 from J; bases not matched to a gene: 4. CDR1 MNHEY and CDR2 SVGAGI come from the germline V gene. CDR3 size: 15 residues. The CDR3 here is CASSYRASGGETQYF. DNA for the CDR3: TGTGCCAGCAGTTACCGGGCTAGCGGGGGAGAGACCCAGTACTTC.

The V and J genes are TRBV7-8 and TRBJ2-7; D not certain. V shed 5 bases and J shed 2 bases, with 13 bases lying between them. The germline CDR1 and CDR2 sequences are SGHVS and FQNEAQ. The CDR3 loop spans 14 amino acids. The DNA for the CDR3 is TGTGCCAGCAGCAAAGGAGATCAGACCTACGAGCAGTACGTC. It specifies CASSKGDQTYEQYV.

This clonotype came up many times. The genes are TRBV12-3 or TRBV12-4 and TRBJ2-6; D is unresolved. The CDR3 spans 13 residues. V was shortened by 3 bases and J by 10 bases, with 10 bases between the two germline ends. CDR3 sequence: CASSLWGENVLTF. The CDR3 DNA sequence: TGTGCCAGCAGTTTGTGGGGTGAAAACGTCCTGACTTTC.

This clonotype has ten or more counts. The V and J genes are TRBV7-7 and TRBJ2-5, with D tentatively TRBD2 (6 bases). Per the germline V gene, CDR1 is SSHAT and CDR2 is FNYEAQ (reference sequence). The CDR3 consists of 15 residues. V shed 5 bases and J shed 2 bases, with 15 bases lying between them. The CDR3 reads CASSQMGRSQETQYF. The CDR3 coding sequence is TGTGCCAGCAGCCAAATGGGGAGGTCTCAAGAGACCCAGTACTTC.

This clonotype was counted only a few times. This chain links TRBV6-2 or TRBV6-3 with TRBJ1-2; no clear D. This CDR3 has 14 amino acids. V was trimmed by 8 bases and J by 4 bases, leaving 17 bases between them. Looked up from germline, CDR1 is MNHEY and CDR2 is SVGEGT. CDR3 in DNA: TGTGCCAGCTTAGACTCAACTGGACCCTATGGCTACACCTTC. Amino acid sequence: CASLDSTGPYGYTF.

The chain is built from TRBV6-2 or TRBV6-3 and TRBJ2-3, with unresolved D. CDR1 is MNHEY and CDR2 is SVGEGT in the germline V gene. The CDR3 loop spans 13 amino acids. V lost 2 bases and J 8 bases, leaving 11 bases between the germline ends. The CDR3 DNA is TGTGCCAGCAGTTACGAGCTAGGCGGTACGCAGTATTTT. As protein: CASSYELGGTQYF.

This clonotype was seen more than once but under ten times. The CDR3 spells CASSLVPSDTQYF. The CDR3 DNA is TGTGCCAGCAGTTTGGTCCCTTCGGATACGCAGTATTTT. The chain joins TRBV28 to TRBJ2-3; unclear D gene. CDR1 and CDR2 (germline): MDHEN, SYDVKM. V lost 3 bases, J lost 6 bases, and 10 bases lay in between. The CDR3 totals 13 residues.

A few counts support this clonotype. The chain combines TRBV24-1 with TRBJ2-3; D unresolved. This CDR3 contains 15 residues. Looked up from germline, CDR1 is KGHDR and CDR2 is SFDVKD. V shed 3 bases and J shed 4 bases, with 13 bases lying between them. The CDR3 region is CATSDPTEVADTQYF. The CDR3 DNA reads TGTGCCACCAGTGATCCGACGGAAGTAGCAGATACGCAGTATTTT.

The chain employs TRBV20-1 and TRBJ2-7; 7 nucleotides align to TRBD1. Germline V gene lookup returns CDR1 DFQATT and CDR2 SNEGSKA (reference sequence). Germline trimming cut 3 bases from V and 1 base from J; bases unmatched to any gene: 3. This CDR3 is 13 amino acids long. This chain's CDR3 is CSASQDRSYEQYF. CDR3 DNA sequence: TGCAGTGCTAGTCAGGACAGGTCCTACGAGCAGTACTTC.